This T cell receptor (beta chain) is from a study of T cell responses to AZD1222 COVID-19 vaccine. Sequencing used immunoSEQ multiplex PCR; TCRdb keeps in-frame clones, though not all of them. In the table there are roughly 170,000 clones, 90% of which are singletons. The junction had 8 bases not matched to a gene; V was cut back by 6 bases and J by 7 bases. In germline, CDR1 is ENHRY, CDR2 SYGVKD. The CDR3 has 15 residues. The chain links TRBV10-3 to TRBJ1-4; TRBD1 matches at 10 bases. This specimen consisted of peripheral blood, obtained on day 0 of AZD1222 vaccination. This clonotype was obtained from an adult in good health. The CDR3 is CAISRDRGESEKLFF. The CDR3, as DNA: TGTGCCATCAGCCGGGACAGGGGAGAGAGTGAAAAACTGTTTTTT.